These 9 T cell receptor beta chains were all obtained from the same sample, sequenced in a study of regulatory T cells in long-lasting Graves disease. Arm-PCR of CDR3 regions with iRepertoire HTBI primers generated TCR beta libraries. Via MiXCR, TCRdb re-called the multiplex PCR reads, giving one row per CDR3 protein. The data show around 400,000 distinct CDR3 sequences, with less than 20% seen just once and roughly 20% held by the top ten. The time point here: newly diagnosed GD, antithyroid drugs for less than 3 months. Researchers made the TCR library from RNA that was extracted from PBMCs. The input for sequencing was peripheral blood mononuclear cells (PBMCs), taken at new diagnosis, from a patient treated with antithyroid drugs. The receptors originated from a female donor with Graves disease.

To note about this clonotype: This clone may be a read error of a much larger clone one base away. The gene calls are TRBV5-4 and TRBJ2-1, with 9 nucleotides matching TRBD2. The J call may be in error: the DNA end matches TRBJ2-5 better. The CDR3 contains 14 residues. The germline V gene encodes CDR1 SGHNT and CDR2 YYREEE (reference sequence). This CDR3 reads CASSPAGGAETQYF. In DNA form, the CDR3 reads TGTGCCAGCAGCCCGGCGGGGGGGGCGGAGACCCAGTACTTC.

About this clonotype: Possible read error: a much larger clone is one base away. V and J are TRBV20-1 and TRBJ1-6; the match to TRBD1 covers 8 bases. There are 15 residues in the CDR3. The germline CDR1 and CDR2 sequences are DFQATT and SNEGSKA (reference sequence). The V gene end was trimmed by 0 bases and the J gene end by 8 bases; junction bases not matched to a gene: 6. This CDR3 is CSAREPGGKHSPLHF. The CDR3 DNA reads as TGCAGTGCTAGAGAACCAGGGGGCAAACATTCACCCCTCCACTTT.

The chain recombines TRBV10-1 with TRBJ2-1, with D perhaps matching TRBD2 (5 bases). Germline V CDR1 and CDR2: WNHNN, SYGVQD (reference sequence). The ends were cut back, 6 bases at V and 11 bases at J, with 14 bases in the middle. CDR3 length equals 12 residues. CDR3 residues: CASSGSRDKQFF. As DNA, the CDR3 is TGCGCCAGCAGCGGAAGCCGGGATAAGCAGTTCTTC.

This clonotype was counted ten times or more. The chain links TRBV7-9 to TRBJ2-3; 13 bases map to TRBD2. V trimming: 5 bases; J trimming: 0 bases; junction bases outside the gene matches: 8. CDR1 is SEHNR and CDR2 is FQNEAQ in the germline V gene (reference sequence). The CDR3 runs 18 residues. CDR3 coding DNA: TGTGCCAGCAGCCCGGGGACTAGCGGGGAAACTAGCACAGATACGCAGTATTTT. Translated, it gives CASSPGTSGETSTDTQYF.

This clonotype has ten or more counts. The J gene is TRBJ2-3, the V gene TRBV12-3 or TRBV12-4; the D call may be TRBD1 or TRBD2 (5 bases each). The germline V and J ends were trimmed by 3 bases and 2 bases, with 21 bases remaining between them. The CDR3 covers 18 residues. CDR3 residues: CASSFYIDIWGITDTQYF. CDR3 bases: TGTGCCAGCAGTTTTTATATTGACATCTGGGGGATCACAGATACGCAGTATTTT.

This clonotype was seen at least ten times. The chain is built from TRBV20-1 and TRBJ2-7; D gene ambiguous. CDR3 length: 12 residues. CDR1 DFQATT and CDR2 SNEGSKA come from the germline V gene (reference sequence). V lost 1 base and J lost 7, with 11 bases in between. The CDR3 region has the DNA TGCAGTGCTAGAGCCTTGACGTTAGAGCAGTACTTC. This codes for CSARALTLEQYF.

This clonotype was seen at least ten times. The chain links TRBV28 to TRBJ1-4; D is ambiguous. This CDR3 is built from 17 residues. Germline V gives CDR1 MDHEN, CDR2 SYDVKM. Trimming removed 5 bases from V and 0 bases from J, with 16 bases in between. The CDR3 protein is CASSPLGEVATNEKLFF. The CDR3 DNA reads TGTGCCAGCAGTCCTCTCGGGGAGGTTGCAACTAATGAAAAACTGTTTTTT.

J is TRBJ2-1 and V is TRBV28; 9 nucleotides line up with TRBD1. The V gene end was trimmed by 4 bases and the J gene end by 7 bases; junction bases not matched to a gene: 5. The CDR3 length is 14 residues. Germline CDR1 MDHEN, CDR2 SYDVKM. CDR3 protein: CASSSTGGSNEQFF. For the CDR3, the DNA is TGTGCCAGCAGTTCGACAGGGGGTTCTAATGAGCAGTTCTTC.

This clonotype came up a few times. This chain uses TRBV6-6 with TRBJ2-3; 12 bases align to TRBD2. The CDR3 runs 20 residues. The trim removed 0 bases at V and 0 bases at J, leaving 10 bases unmatched. CDR1 is MNHNY, CDR2 SVGAGI, per germline (reference sequence). CDR3 nucleotides: TGTGCCAGCAGTTACTCGATCCGGGCTAGCGGGAGGGAGAGCACAGATACGCAGTATTTT. As protein: CASSYSIRASGRESTDTQYF.